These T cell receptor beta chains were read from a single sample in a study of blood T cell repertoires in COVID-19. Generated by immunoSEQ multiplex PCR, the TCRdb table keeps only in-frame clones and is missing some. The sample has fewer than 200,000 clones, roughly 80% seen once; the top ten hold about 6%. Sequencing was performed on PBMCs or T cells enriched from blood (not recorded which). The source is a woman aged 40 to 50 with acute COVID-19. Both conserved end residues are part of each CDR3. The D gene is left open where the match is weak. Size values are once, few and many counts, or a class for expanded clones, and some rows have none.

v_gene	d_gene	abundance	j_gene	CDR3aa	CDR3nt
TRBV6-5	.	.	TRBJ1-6	CASSPGDRNSPLHF	TGTGCCAGCAGCCCGGGAGACCGTAATTCACCCCTCCACTTT
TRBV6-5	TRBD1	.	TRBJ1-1	CASPPGGGMNTEAFF	TGTGCCAGCCCGCCAGGGGGAGGAATGAACACTGAAGCTTTCTTT
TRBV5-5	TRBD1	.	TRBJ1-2	CASSQTGTGNYGYTF	TGTGCCAGCAGCCAAACCGGGACAGGGAATTATGGCTACACCTTC
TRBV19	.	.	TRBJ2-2	CASSRSVTANTGELFF	TGTGCCAGTAGCCGTAGCGTGACCGCGAACACCGGGGAGCTGTTTTTT
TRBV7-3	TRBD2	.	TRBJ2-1	CASSPGTSSEQFF	TGTGCCAGCAGCCCGGGGACTAGCAGTGAGCAGTTCTTC
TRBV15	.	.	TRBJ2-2	CATREGPTGELFF	TGTGCCACCAGGGAGGGGCCCACCGGGGAGCTGTTTTTT
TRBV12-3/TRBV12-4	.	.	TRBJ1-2	CASSYPRSPTLF	TGTGCCAGCAGCTACCCAAGGAGTCCCACCCTTTTC
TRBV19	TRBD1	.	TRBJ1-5	CASSRTGNNQPQHF	TGTGCCAGTAGCCGGACAGGGAACAATCAGCCCCAGCATTTT
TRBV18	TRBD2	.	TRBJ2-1	CASSLGIAGGDNEQFF	TGTGCCAGCTCACTTGGGATAGCGGGAGGGGACAATGAGCAGTTCTTC
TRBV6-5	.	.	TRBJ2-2	CASSSSLTANTGELFF	TGTGCCAGCAGTTCCTCCCTGACAGCGAACACCGGGGAGCTGTTTTTT
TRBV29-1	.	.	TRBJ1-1	CSVRRQNTEAFF	TGCAGCGTTAGACGACAGAACACTGAAGCTTTCTTT
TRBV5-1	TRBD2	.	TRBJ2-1	CASSPWGLAEPSEQFF	TGCGCCAGCAGCCCCTGGGGACTAGCGGAACCGAGTGAGCAGTTCTTC
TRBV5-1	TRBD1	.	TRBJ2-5	CASSLGPGGLGETQYF	TGCGCCAGCAGCTTGGGACCAGGGGGCCTTGGTGAGACCCAGTACTTC
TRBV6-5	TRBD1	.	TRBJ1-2	CASSYSKGTGYGYTF	TGTGCCAGCAGTTACTCGAAGGGGACAGGTTATGGCTACACCTTC
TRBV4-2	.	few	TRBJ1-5	CASSQERQGAYQPQHF	TGTGCCAGCAGCCAAGAACGACAAGGTGCTTATCAGCCCCAGCATTTT
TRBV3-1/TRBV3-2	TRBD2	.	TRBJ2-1	CASSLVAGGPHEQFF	TGTGCCAGCAGCCTGGTGGCGGGAGGGCCCCATGAGCAGTTCTTC
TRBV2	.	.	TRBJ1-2	CASRTLQINYGYTF	TGTGCCAGCAGAACGTTACAGATTAACTATGGCTACACCTTC
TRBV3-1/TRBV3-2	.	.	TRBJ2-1	CASSHSSGYEQFF	TGTGCCAGCAGCCACTCCAGCGGGTATGAGCAGTTCTTC
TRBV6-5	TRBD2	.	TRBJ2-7	CASSYAGGVSEQYF	TGTGCCAGCAGTTACGCGGGAGGTGTCTCCGAGCAGTACTTC
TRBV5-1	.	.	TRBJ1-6	CASSLLAGSSPNSYNSPLHF	TGCGCCAGCAGCCTCTTAGCGGGGTCCTCTCCAAACTCCTATAATTCACCCCTCCACTTT
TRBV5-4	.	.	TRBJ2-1	CASSLAGVQFF	TGTGCCAGCAGCTTGGCCGGGGTGCAGTTCTTC
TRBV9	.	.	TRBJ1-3	CASSPRGFDSGNTIYF	TGTGCCAGCAGCCCTCGGGGTTTCGACTCTGGAAACACCATATATTTT
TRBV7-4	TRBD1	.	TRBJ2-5	CASSLVAGQGETQYF	TGTGCCAGCAGCCTAGTGGCCGGACAGGGGGAGACCCAGTACTTC
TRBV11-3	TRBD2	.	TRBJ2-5	CASSPGEGGSETQYF	TGTGCCAGCAGCCCCGGGGAGGGAGGATCGGAGACCCAGTACTTC
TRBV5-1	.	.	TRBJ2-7	CASSLGGYEQYF	TGCGCCAGCAGCTTGGGAGGATACGAGCAGTACTTC
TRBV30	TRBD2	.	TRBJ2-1	CAWGGGTSGNGEQFF	TGTGCCTGGGGAGGGGGGACTAGCGGGAACGGTGAGCAGTTCTTC
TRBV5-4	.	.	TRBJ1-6	CASSGDLDSNSPLHF	TGTGCCAGCAGCGGGGACTTGGACTCTAATTCACCCCTCCACTTT
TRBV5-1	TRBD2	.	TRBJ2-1	CASSFTSGTYNEQFF	TGCGCCAGCAGCTTCACTAGCGGGACCTACAATGAGCAGTTCTTC
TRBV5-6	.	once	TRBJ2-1	CASSRTRPHNEQFF	TGTGCCAGCAGCCGTACTAGACCCCACAATGAGCAGTTCTTC
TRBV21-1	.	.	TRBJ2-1	CASSIRTGTSGDNEQFF	TGTGCCAGCAGCATCCGAACCGGGACTAGCGGTGACAATGAGCAGTTCTTC
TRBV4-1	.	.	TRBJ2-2	CASRGDATNTGELFF	TGCGCCAGCAGGGGCGACGCGACGAACACCGGGGAGCTGTTTTTT
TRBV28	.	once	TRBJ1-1	CASSLVGGPKIEAFF	TGTGCCAGCAGTTTAGTGGGAGGTCCGAAAATAGAAGCTTTCTTT